These 11 T cell receptor beta chains were all obtained from the same sample, sequenced in a study of T cells after posttransplantation cyclophosphamide. A marrow graft followed busulfan-fludarabine conditioning, with cyclophosphamide on days +3 and +4. Generated by immunoSEQ multiplex PCR, the TCRdb table keeps only in-frame clones and is missing some. The table includes about 1,500 clones, approximately 79% detected once. The material sequenced was CD4+ T cells sorted from PBMCs, taken more than 220 days after allogeneic stem cell transplant with posttransplant cyclophosphamide. The receptors were sampled from a female patient over 55 who received an allogeneic stem cell transplant from an unrelated donor, was CMV-positive, and had acute GVHD only. Some T cells may have originated in the graft donor.

The genes are TRBV11-1 and TRBJ1-1; D remains unclear. The V and J ends lost 5 bases and 4 bases respectively, with 11 bases between them. From germline, CDR1 is SGHAT and CDR2 FQDESV (reference sequence). This CDR3 spans 13 amino acids. The CDR3 loop reads CASSPRRSTEAFF. The CDR3 region has the DNA TGTGCCAGCAGCCCCAGACGGAGCACTGAAGCTTTCTTT.

The rearrangement joins TRBV18 to TRBJ2-3, with 9 bases fitting TRBD1. V lost 2 bases and J lost 5; bases outside the gene matches: 5. This CDR3 contains 15 residues. Germline values: CDR1 KGHSH, CDR2 LQKENI. The DNA for the CDR3 is TGTGCCAGCTCACCAATACAGGGGGCGAAAGATACGCAGTATTTT. This gives the protein CASSPIQGAKDTQYF.

The chain has TRBV28 and TRBJ2-1; TRBD2 might be the D (5 bases). V was shortened by 3 bases and J by 7 bases, with 16 bases between the two germline ends. This CDR3 spans 15 amino acids. The V gene's germline CDR1 is MDHEN and CDR2 SYDVKM. CDR3 in amino acids: CASSLGSSGANEQFF. DNA of the CDR3: TGTGCCAGCAGTTTGGGGAGCTCCGGTGCAAATGAGCAGTTCTTC.

The DNA of the CDR3 is TGTGCCAGCAGTTACACAGGGTTCCAAGAGACCCAGTACTTC. It translates to CASSYTGFQETQYF. The rearrangement joins TRBV6-6 to TRBJ2-5; D is possibly TRBD1 (6 bases). Per germline, CDR1 MNHNY and CDR2 SVGAGI (reference sequence). V lost 2 bases, J lost 1 base, and 8 bases lay in between. This CDR3 contains 14 residues.

CDR3 nucleotide sequence: TGTGCCAGCAGCTTGGGGGGACAGTCGAGCGGTCAGCCCCAGCATTTT. This encodes CASSLGGQSSGQPQHF. This chain joins TRBV5-4 and TRBJ1-5; 7 positions match TRBD1. The ends lost 0 bases at V and 6 bases at J; junction bases unmatched: 9. Germline assignment: CDR1 SGHNT and CDR2 YYREEE (reference sequence). The CDR3 consists of 16 residues.

This clone has just one count. The chain is built from TRBV6-6 and TRBJ1-6; unclear D gene. Germline lookup yields CDR1 MNHNY and CDR2 SVGAGI (reference sequence). CDR3 length: 14 amino acids. Trimming took 7 bases from V and 7 from J, leaving 14 bases between them. The CDR3 nucleotides read TGTGCCAGCACCAGAACGGGGTGGAATTCACCCCTCCACTTT. It specifies CASTRTGWNSPLHF.

The sample holds a few counts of this clone. This chain joins TRBV4-2 and TRBJ2-6; 7 bases map to TRBD2. The CDR3 runs to 19 residues. Germline CDR1 reads LGHNA; CDR2 reads YNFKEQ. V was pared by 0 bases and J by 0 bases, with 8 bases of the junction left unmatched. CDR3 loop: CASSQDGGGLGSGANVLTF. The CDR3 DNA is TGTGCCAGCAGCCAAGATGGGGGAGGGTTGGGCTCTGGGGCCAACGTCCTGACTTTC.

This chain joins TRBV27 and TRBJ2-7, with 8 bases fitting TRBD2. The CDR3 loop spans 14 amino acids. V lost 6 bases to trimming and J lost 7 bases; unmatched junction nucleotides: 11. Looked up from germline, CDR1 is MNHEY and CDR2 is SMNVEV (reference sequence). CDR3 sequence: CASSPGGGRLEQYF. CDR3 nucleotides: TGTGCCAGCAGCCCGGGAGGGGGTCGATTGGAGCAGTACTTC.

The rearrangement links TRBV7-2 to TRBJ2-3; maybe TRBD2 (6 bases). The CDR3 length is 15 residues. V lost 7 bases and J 3 bases, leaving 17 bases between the germline ends. The germline gives CDR1 SGHTA, CDR2 FQGNSA. CDR3 nucleotides: TGTGCCAGCACCCAGCGGCGGGGCGGAACAGATACGCAGTATTTT. Protein: CASTQRRGGTDTQYF.

The chain carries TRBV28 and TRBJ1-5, with D unresolved. The V gene's germline CDR1 is MDHEN and CDR2 SYDVKM. The CDR3 sequence is 14 residues long. The germline V and J ends were trimmed by 7 bases and 0 bases, with 10 bases remaining between them. The CDR3 protein is CASTRGNSNQPQHF. The DNA of the CDR3 is TGTGCCAGCACCCGAGGTAATAGCAATCAGCCCCAGCATTTT.

This clone was detected once. The chain links TRBV4-3 to TRBJ2-5; 9 bases fit TRBD1. The J call may be wrong; the DNA end is better matched by TRBJ2-7. This CDR3 spans 19 amino acids. CDR1 LGHNA and CDR2 YSLEER come from the germline V gene. CDR3 in DNA: TGCGCCAGCAGCCAAGGAGTCGTCAGGGGGGGACAGGGATTTCACGAGCAGTACTTC. Its translation is CASSQGVVRGGQGFHEQYF.